The clone carrying this TCR beta chain was observed a few times. The antigen remains undetermined. This sample is drawn from a study of CD8+CD57+ T cells in acquired aplastic anemia. The wider study: Sorted CD4+ and CD8+ cells yielded roughly 3.1 ug of DNA on average. Healthy donors yielded about 10.8 million CD4+ cell reads on average.

Study-level findings and limits: Found in both controls and patients were twenty-nine CD8+ CDR3 sequences.

Using genomic DNA as the template, TCR beta VDJ and CDR3 profiling was carried out. MiXCR, run by TCRdb on the reads, gives a single entry per CDR3 protein. Of 200,000 to 250,000 distinct CDR3 sequences in the sample, 61% are singletons; the top ten hold 25% to 30%. The origin of this receptor is a human donor in good health. Sequenced input: sorted CD4+, CD8+, or CD8+CD57+ T cells (not recorded which) from PBMCs.

As DNA, the CDR3 is TGTGCCATCAGCCACTCCGGGACAGACTCCTACGAGCAGTACTTC. Protein product: CAISHSGTDSYEQYF. This chain connects TRBV10-3 to TRBJ2-7; 7 bases match TRBD1. V shed 6 bases and J 0 bases; nucleotides not matched to a gene: 8. Germline CDR1 reads ENHRY; CDR2 reads SYGVKD. This CDR3 region has 15 residues.